These 12 T cell receptor beta chains were all obtained from the same sample, sequenced in a study of graft-versus-host responses after intestinal transplantation. The table came from immunoSEQ multiplex PCR; TCRdb's copy has only in-frame clones and leaves some out. The data contain more than 100,000 clones, approximately 95% of them singletons. Antigens of these TCRs are unknown. Sequences were derived from unstimulated CD4+ T cells sorted from spleen or lymph node cells, sampled before intestinal transplant. Source of these receptors: a human donor who received an intestinal transplant.

The chain carries TRBV18 and TRBJ2-7; perhaps TRBD2 as D (7 bases). CDR3 size: 13 residues. V lost 2 bases, J lost 6 bases, and 11 bases lay in between. Germline values: CDR1 KGHSH, CDR2 LQKENI. CDR3 sequence reads: CASSPGGAGEQYF. For the CDR3, the DNA is TGTGCCAGCTCACCAGGGGGGGCAGGCGAGCAGTACTTC.

This clone has just a few counts. This sequence joins TRBV6-1 and TRBJ2-2, with D hard to call. V shed 5 bases and J shed 8 bases, with 12 bases lying between them. From germline, CDR1 is MNHNS and CDR2 SASEGT. The CDR3 has 13 amino acids. CDR3 bases: TGTGCCAGCAGTTTGACTTTTAGGGGGGAGCTGTTTTTT. Amino acids: CASSLTFRGELFF.

The chain links TRBV5-1 to TRBJ1-2; maybe TRBD1 (5 bases). This CDR3 region has 14 residues. Per the germline V gene, CDR1 is SGHRS and CDR2 is YFSETQ. V was shortened by 0 bases and J by 2 bases, with 8 bases between the two germline ends. CDR3 nucleotides: TGCGCCAGCAGCTTGGCGGGGGTCAACTATGGCTACACCTTC. Protein: CASSLAGVNYGYTF.

This chain uses TRBV19 with TRBJ2-4, with D perhaps being TRBD1 or TRBD2 (6 bases each). V was shortened by 8 bases and J by 8 bases, with 19 bases between the two germline ends. In germline, CDR1 is LNHDA, CDR2 SQIVND (reference sequence). The CDR3 sequence is 14 residues long. Here the CDR3 DNA reads TGTGCCAGTCAACCGGGGCCGGAGGGGGACATTCAGTACTTC. Encoded protein: CASQPGPEGDIQYF.

This clone was detected only once. Other DNA sequences in the sample encode the same CDR3. The chain links TRBV6-5 to TRBJ1-1, with TRBD1 identical over 8 bases. The CDR3 is 14 amino acids. V was pared by 0 bases and J by 9 bases, with 6 bases of the junction left unmatched. CDR1 MNHEY and CDR2 SVGAGI come from the germline V gene. The CDR3: CASSYSRQGPQAFF. The CDR3 DNA sequence: TGTGCCAGCAGTTACTCGCGACAGGGGCCCCAAGCTTTCTTT.

V gene TRBV30 combines with J gene TRBJ1-1; no definite D call. The CDR3 consists of 13 residues. Germline assignment: CDR1 GTSNPN and CDR2 SVGIG (reference sequence). Trimming removed 0 bases from V and 0 bases from J, with 5 bases in between. CDR3 residues: CAWSVWVNTEAFF. The CDR3 DNA sequence: TGTGCCTGGAGTGTCTGGGTGAACACTGAAGCTTTCTTT.

This clone was recorded only once. The chain recombines TRBV4-2 with TRBJ2-7, with 8 positions matching TRBD1. The CDR3 sequence is 16 residues long. Trimming at V came to 3 bases and at J to 1 base, leaving 8 bases not matched to a gene. Germline lookup yields CDR1 LGHNA and CDR2 YNFKEQ. The CDR3 loop reads CASSHIGQGYSYEQYF. DNA of the CDR3: TGTGCCAGCAGCCACATAGGACAGGGATATTCCTACGAGCAGTACTTC.

This clone has a single count. V and J are TRBV6-5 and TRBJ1-1; D remains unclear. CDR1 and CDR2 from the germline V gene are MNHEY and SVGAGI. Trimming stripped 6 bases from V and 1 base from J, with 15 bases between. The CDR3 contains 15 residues. CDR3 DNA: TGTGCCAGCAGACCCGGCGGAGGGCAGAACACTGAAGCTTTCTTT. Translation: CASRPGGGQNTEAFF.

The J gene is TRBJ2-1, the V gene TRBV11-2; D remains unclear. Trimming shortened V by 0 bases and J by 9 bases, and 6 bases separated the two germline ends. Looked up from germline, CDR1 is SGHAT and CDR2 is FQNNGV. CDR3 length equals 12 residues. The CDR3 region has the DNA TGTGCCAGCAGCTTAGATCGGAGTGAGCAGTTCTTC. This codes for CASSLDRSEQFF.

The chain carries TRBV28 and TRBJ2-7, with D tentatively TRBD2 (6 bases). The CDR3 totals 13 residues. Between the trimmed V and J ends, which lost 7 bases and 6 bases, there was a span of 16 bases. Germline CDR1 MDHEN, CDR2 SYDVKM. The CDR3 sequence is CASNPGDSIEQYF. CDR3 DNA: TGTGCCAGCAATCCGGGAGACTCGATCGAGCAGTACTTC.

The chain recombines TRBV19 with TRBJ2-2; D call uncertain. The germline CDR1 and CDR2 sequences are LNHDA and SQIVND (reference sequence). V lost 3 bases, J lost 2 bases, and 13 bases lay in between. The CDR3 covers 16 residues. DNA of the CDR3: TGTGCCAGTAGTATTATAGTACCCTTAAACACCGGGGAGCTGTTTTTT. Encoded protein: CASSIIVPLNTGELFF.

The gene calls are TRBV7-2 and TRBJ2-3, with 16 bases lining up with TRBD2. V was pared by 5 bases and J by 4 bases, with 9 bases of the junction left unmatched. Germline CDR1 and CDR2: SGHTA and FQGNSA. This CDR3 has 18 amino acids. The CDR3 bases are TGTGCCAGCAGCCTACACTTGGGACTAGCGGGAGGGGCAGATACGCAGTATTTT. This translates into CASSLHLGLAGGADTQYF.